Each of the 25 T cell receptor beta chains below was sequenced from the same sample in a study of T cells in Graves' hyperthyroidism and ophthalmopathy. RNA transcripts gave rise to amplified TCR beta CDR3 regions. A set of HTBI primers served as the primers for a first-round RT-PCR of the TCR CDR3. TCRdb passed the multiplex PCR reads through MiXCR, listing each CDR3 protein once. The sample comprises roughly 290,000 distinct CDR3 sequences, roughly 13% of which are singletons, and 6% to 8% rests with the top ten. The sample was blood. These TCRs come from a woman in her thirties with Graves' hyperthyroidism that later progressed to Graves' ophthalmopathy.

The rearrangement links TRBV30 to TRBJ2-7; 10 bases are shared with TRBD2. The junction had 7 bases not matched to a gene; V was cut back by 4 bases and J by 7 bases. This CDR3 contains 13 residues. The V gene's germline CDR1 is GTSNPN and CDR2 SVGIG (reference sequence). The CDR3 DNA follows: TGTGCCTGGAACCTAGCGGGAGTCGGGGAGCAGTACTTC. Protein product: CAWNLAGVGEQYF.

This clonotype was found many times. The chain links TRBV6-1 to TRBJ2-7; D gene uncertain. The V gene lost 3 bases and the J gene lost 0 bases, with 6 bases spanning the gap. The CDR3 covers 13 residues. The germline gives CDR1 MNHNS, CDR2 SASEGT. The CDR3 region has the DNA TGTGCCAGCAGTGAGTCGTTCTCCTACGAGCAGTACTTC. Protein product: CASSESFSYEQYF.

This clonotype has ten or more counts. The chain uses TRBV28 and TRBJ2-7; the match to TRBD2 covers 8 bases. The ends lost 4 bases at V and 3 bases at J; junction bases unmatched: 11. This CDR3 has 16 amino acids. Germline assignment: CDR1 MDHEN and CDR2 SYDVKM. The DNA of the CDR3 is TGTGCCAGCAGTTCCCCCCTTTCTCGGGAGGGCTACGAGCAGTACTTC. As protein: CASSSPLSREGYEQYF.

In its sample, this clonotype was seen many times. A junction boundary mismatches the germline segment, possibly from a read error. This chain connects TRBV18 to TRBJ1-3; no definite D call. Germline V gives CDR1 KGHSH, CDR2 LQKENI. This CDR3 comprises 16 residues. The CDR3 here is CASSPETDASGSTIYF. The CDR3 DNA follows: TGTGCCAGCTCACCAGAGACGGACGCCTCTGGAAGCACCATATATTTT.

This clonotype occurred a few times. V and J are TRBV27 and TRBJ2-2, with a tentative D call TRBD2 (5 bases). Germline CDR1 is MNHEY and CDR2 is SMNVEV (reference sequence). This CDR3 has 15 residues. Trimming cost V 5 bases and J 5 bases, with 15 bases left between them. The CDR3: CASSAGRFFTGELFF. The CDR3, as DNA: TGTGCCAGCAGTGCGGGTCGATTTTTTACCGGGGAGCTGTTTTTT.

There are many counts of this clonotype. The rearrangement uses TRBV20-1 and TRBJ2-5, with 8 bases matching TRBD2. Germline assignment: CDR1 DFQATT and CDR2 SNEGSKA (reference sequence). V lost 5 bases and J lost 2; bases outside the gene matches: 4. The CDR3 contains 13 residues. The CDR3 protein is CSAETSGQETQYF. DNA of the CDR3: TGCAGTGCTGAAACTAGCGGACAAGAGACCCAGTACTTC.

In its sample, this clonotype was seen many times. J is TRBJ2-5 and V is TRBV14, with 8 bases matching TRBD2. This CDR3 is built from 14 residues. V trimming: 1 base; J trimming: 4 bases; junction bases outside the gene matches: 2. CDR1 SGHDN and CDR2 FVKESK come from the germline V gene. The CDR3 nucleotides are TGTGCCAGCAGCCAAGTAGCGGGAACAGAGACCCAGTACTTC. It is translated as CASSQVAGTETQYF.

This clonotype came up many times. The chain carries TRBV27 and TRBJ2-7; 9 bases map to TRBD1. With V trimmed by 2 bases and J by 3 bases, 2 bases remained unmatched. This CDR3 contains 14 residues. Germline CDR1 reads MNHEY; CDR2 reads SMNVEV (reference sequence). The CDR3 reads CASSLRDRDYEQYF. In nucleotides, the CDR3 is TGTGCCAGCAGTTTAAGGGACAGGGACTACGAGCAGTACTTC.

At least ten counts were recorded for this clonotype. The chain employs TRBV4-2 and TRBJ2-3, with D maybe TRBD2 (5 bases). CDR3 length equals 16 residues. Germline CDR1 reads LGHNA; CDR2 reads YNFKEQ. V was clipped by 2 bases and J by 0 bases, with 12 bases between them. CDR3 loop: CASSQQSGVSTDTQYF. The CDR3 DNA is TGTGCCAGCAGCCAACAAAGCGGAGTAAGCACAGATACGCAGTATTTT.

This clonotype was detected many times. The chain recombines TRBV12-3 or TRBV12-4 with TRBJ1-5; possible D gene TRBD1, 6 bases. The CDR3 contains 13 residues. Between the trimmed V and J ends, which lost 4 bases and 7 bases, there was a span of 11 bases. The CDR3 DNA reads TGTGCCAGCAGTTACAGGGTGGGCCAGCCCCAGCATTTT. Translating it yields CASSYRVGQPQHF.

In this sample, this clonotype turned up many times. This rearrangement joins TRBV30 to TRBJ2-7; the D call may be TRBD1 or TRBD2 (5 bases each). CDR1 and CDR2 from the germline V gene are GTSNPN and SVGIG (reference sequence). CDR3 size: 15 residues. The V end lost 3 bases, the J end lost 2 bases, and 17 bases lay between the germline ends. CDR3 in DNA: TGTGCCTGGAGCGGGACGCAGGGATCGACCTACGAGCAGTACTTC. Its translation is CAWSGTQGSTYEQYF.

There are a few counts of this clonotype. The chain couples TRBV29-1 to TRBJ1-4; 7 bases fit TRBD1. Germline values: CDR1 SQVTM, CDR2 ANQGSEA. With 6 bases clipped from V and 4 bases from J, the junction kept 11 bases outside the gene matches. This CDR3 is 15 amino acids long. The CDR3 bases are TGCAGCGTAAAAGACGACAGGGAGCGTAATGAAAAACTGTTTTTT. This codes for CSVKDDRERNEKLFF.

The chain has TRBV5-6 and TRBJ1-4; D gene ambiguous. CDR1 is SGHDT, CDR2 YYEEEE, per germline. The CDR3 consists of 16 residues. Between the trimmed V and J ends, which lost 4 bases and 0 bases, there was a span of 13 bases. In nucleotides, the CDR3 is TGTGCCAGCAGCCTCGGAGGATTTGCAACTAATGAAAAACTGTTTTTT. Translation gives CASSLGGFATNEKLFF.

This clonotype was counted at least ten times. The rearrangement links TRBV7-3 to TRBJ2-5, with 8 bases matching TRBD2. J lost 5 bases, V lost 6 bases, and 11 bases had no gene match. Germline CDR1 and CDR2: SGHTA and FQGTGA. The CDR3 runs 15 residues. CDR3: CASRPGGLEMETQYF. In DNA, the CDR3 is TGTGCCAGCAGGCCGGGGGGGCTGGAGATGGAGACCCAGTACTTC.

The chain links TRBV4-3 to TRBJ1-1; 7 positions agree with TRBD1. The junction had 12 bases not matched to a gene; V was cut back by 0 bases and J by 2 bases. The CDR3 consists of 18 residues. The V gene's germline CDR1 is LGHNA and CDR2 YSLEER. CDR3 nucleotide sequence: TGCGCCAGCAGCCAAGATTTGGTAGGTAACAGGGGTAACACTGAAGCTTTCTTT. Amino acid sequence: CASSQDLVGNRGNTEAFF.

This clonotype was found a few times. This chain uses TRBV10-3 with TRBJ2-1; the D is unclear. The CDR3 runs 14 residues. Per the germline V gene, CDR1 is ENHRY and CDR2 is SYGVKD. The V end was cut by 3 bases, the J end by 5 bases, with 11 bases between. This CDR3 is CAISDSFGDNEQFF. As DNA, the CDR3 is TGTGCCATCAGTGACAGCTTTGGAGACAATGAGCAGTTCTTC.

This clonotype has at least ten counts. The V and J genes are TRBV25-1 and TRBJ1-2; D possibly corresponds to TRBD1 (6 bases). Germline CDR1 is MGHDK and CDR2 is SYGVNS. The ends were cut back, 6 bases at V and 4 bases at J, with 12 bases in the middle. The CDR3 sequence is 13 residues long. Here the CDR3 reads CASSPDRRYGYTF. DNA of the CDR3: TGTGCCAGCAGCCCGGACAGACGCTATGGCTACACCTTC.

This clonotype was seen at least ten times. The chain combines TRBV27 with TRBJ2-1, with D unclear. The CDR3 has 14 amino acids. V was trimmed by 1 base and J by 5 bases, leaving 9 bases between them. CDR1 is MNHEY, CDR2 SMNVEV, per germline (reference sequence). CDR3 residues: CASSLWGRDNEQFF. Here the CDR3 DNA reads TGTGCCAGCAGTTTATGGGGTAGGGACAATGAGCAGTTCTTC.

In its sample, this clonotype was seen many times. V gene TRBV28 combines with J gene TRBJ1-2; maybe TRBD1 (6 bases). CDR1 is MDHEN and CDR2 is SYDVKM in the germline V gene. Trimming took off 5 bases at V and 4 bases at J, with 17 bases between the two ends. The CDR3 length is 15 residues. This chain's CDR3 is CASSETGSGAYGYTF. The CDR3 region has the DNA TGTGCCAGCAGTGAAACAGGGTCTGGTGCCTATGGCTACACCTTC.

This clonotype was counted at least ten times. The chain has TRBV7-9 and TRBJ1-1, with TRBD1 matching over 7 bases. There are 13 residues in the CDR3. Germline V CDR1 and CDR2: SEHNR, FQNEAQ (reference sequence). V was pared by 5 bases and J by 5 bases, with 5 bases of the junction left unmatched. CDR3 bases: TGTGCCAGCAGCCCACAGGGGCAAACTGAAGCTTTCTTT. Translated, it gives CASSPQGQTEAFF. The full variable domain, in which reference TRBV7-9 and TRBJ1-1 provide the parts outside the CDR3, is DTGVSQNPRHKITKRGQNVTFRCDPISEHNRLYWYRQTLGQGPEFLTYFQNEAQLEKSRLLSDRFSAERPKGSFSTLEIQRTEQGDSAMYLCASSPQGQTEAFFGQGTRLTVV.

V is TRBV24-1 and J is TRBJ2-5; D gene uncertain. Germline CDR1 and CDR2: KGHDR and SFDVKD. This CDR3 has 11 amino acids. The V end was cut by 3 bases, the J end by 9 bases, with 7 bases between. The CDR3 reads CATSDGGAQYF. DNA of the CDR3: TGTGCCACCAGTGATGGTGGGGCCCAGTACTTC.

This clonotype was seen ten or more times. The rearrangement links TRBV7-2 to TRBJ2-3; D is unresolved. CDR1 is SGHTA and CDR2 is FQGNSA in the germline V gene. The V and J ends lost 3 bases and 5 bases respectively, with 6 bases between them. The CDR3 consists of 12 residues. The CDR3 sequence is CASSFVEDTQYF. The CDR3 DNA sequence: TGTGCCAGCAGCTTCGTGGAAGATACGCAGTATTTT.

This clonotype occurred many times. V and J are TRBV2 and TRBJ1-2, with a possible D match to TRBD1 (6 bases). The V end was cut by 5 bases, the J end by 8 bases, with 18 bases between. This CDR3 is 14 amino acids long. Germline V lookup: CDR1 SNHLY, CDR2 FYNNEI. The CDR3 DNA follows: TGTGCCAGCAGTTCCCGGGACACCGTGGGGGGCTACACCTTC. Its translation is CASSSRDTVGGYTF.

About this clonotype: The junction and the germline gene differ at one end; a read error may be behind it. The V and J genes are TRBV20-1 and TRBJ2-2; 9 positions agree with TRBD1. Germline assignment: CDR1 DFQATT and CDR2 SNEGSKA (reference sequence). The CDR3 contains 15 residues. Written as DNA, the CDR3 is TGCAGTGCTAGAGGGGGGACAGGGCCGAGGGGGGAACTGTTTTTT. Protein sequence: CSARGGTGPRGELFF.

This clonotype was seen repeatedly, ten times or more. V is TRBV20-1 and J is TRBJ2-7, with TRBD2 matching 9 bases. Trimming cost V 0 bases and J 3 bases; bases outside gene matches: 9. The CDR3 consists of 16 residues. The V gene's germline CDR1 is DFQATT and CDR2 SNEGSKA (reference sequence). In DNA form, the CDR3 reads TGCAGTGCTAGAGATCTTTGGCGGGAGGGCCTCTACGAGCAGTACTTC. This codes for CSARDLWREGLYEQYF.